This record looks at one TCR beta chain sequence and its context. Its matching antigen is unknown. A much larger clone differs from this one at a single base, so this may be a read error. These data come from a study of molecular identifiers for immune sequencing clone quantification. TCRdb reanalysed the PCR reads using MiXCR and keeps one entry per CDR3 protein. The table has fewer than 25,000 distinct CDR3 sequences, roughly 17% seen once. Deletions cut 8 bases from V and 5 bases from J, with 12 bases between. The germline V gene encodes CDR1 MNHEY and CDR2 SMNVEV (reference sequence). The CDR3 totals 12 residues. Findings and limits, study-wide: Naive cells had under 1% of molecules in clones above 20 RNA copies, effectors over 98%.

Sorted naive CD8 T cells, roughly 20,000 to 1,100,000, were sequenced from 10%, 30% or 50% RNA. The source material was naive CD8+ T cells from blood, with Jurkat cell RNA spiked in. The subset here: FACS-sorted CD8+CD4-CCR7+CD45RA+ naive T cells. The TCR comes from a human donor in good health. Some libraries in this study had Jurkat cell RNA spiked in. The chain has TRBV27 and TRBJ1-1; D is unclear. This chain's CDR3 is CASRPTVTEAFF. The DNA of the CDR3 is TGTGCCAGCCGTCCTACAGTAACTGAAGCTTTCTTT.